This T cell receptor beta chain was retrieved from a study of T cell responses to AZD1222 COVID-19 vaccine. Overall study: It was second doses at about 4 or about 12 weeks that were pooled. Notes on the study in general: No day 14 peak samples; only post-peak repertoires were characterized.

As to this clone: Its antigen is as yet unknown.

With 7 bases removed from V and 4 bases from J, the gap between germline ends came to 14 bases. Germline assignment: CDR1 MNHEY and CDR2 SMNVEV (reference sequence). This CDR3 is built from 14 residues. TCRdb's table, derived via immunoSEQ multiplex PCR, lists solely in-frame clones and lacks some. The data contain about 150,000 clones, around 91% of them seen just once; the ten biggest clones take up about 5%. The material sequenced was peripheral blood, taken on day 0 of AZD1222 vaccination. This receptor was taken from an adult in good health. The genes are TRBV27 and TRBJ2-1; the D gene is possibly TRBD1 (6 bases). The CDR3 DNA follows: TGTGCCAGCAAAAGAGGGGGATTTTACAATGAGCAGTTCTTC. The encoded protein is CASKRGGFYNEQFF.